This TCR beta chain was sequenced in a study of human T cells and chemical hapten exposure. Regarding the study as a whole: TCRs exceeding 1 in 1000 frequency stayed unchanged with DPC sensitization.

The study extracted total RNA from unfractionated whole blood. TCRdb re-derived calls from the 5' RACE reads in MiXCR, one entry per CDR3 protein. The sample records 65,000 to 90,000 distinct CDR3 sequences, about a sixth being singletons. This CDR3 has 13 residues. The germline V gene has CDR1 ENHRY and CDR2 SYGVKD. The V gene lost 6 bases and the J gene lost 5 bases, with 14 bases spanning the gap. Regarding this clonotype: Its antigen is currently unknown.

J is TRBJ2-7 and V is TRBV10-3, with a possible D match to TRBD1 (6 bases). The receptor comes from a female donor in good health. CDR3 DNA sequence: TGTGCCATCAGAGGCGACAGGTATGACGAGCAGTACTTC. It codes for CAIRGDRYDEQYF.